Listed below are T cell receptor beta chains from one sample, sequenced in a study of shared clonotypes between healthy human individuals. Repertoires were generated with immunoSEQ multiplex PCR, while TCRdb's copy carries only in-frame clones and drops some. The table records about 1 million clones, more than 75% of them present only once. Input material: memory CD4+ T cells from PBMCs. These receptors all come from a young man in good health. Some clones in this sample may be carry-over from other donors' samples. Each CDR3 is given with its conserved first and last residue. A D gene is named only where the DNA matches it firmly. The size of a clone is reported for some rows only, either as once, few or many, or as a class for expanded clones.

D gene	clone size	V gene	J gene	CDR3 DNA	CDR3 protein
TRBD1	once	TRBV4-1	TRBJ2-1	TGCGCCAGCAGCCAGCCCCCGGGACAGGGGACCTCCTACAATGAGCAGTTCTTC	CASSQPPGQGTSYNEQFF
TRBD1	.	TRBV19	TRBJ2-1	TGTGCCAGTAGTACCCGGGACAGGTCCAATGAGCAGTTCTTC	CASSTRDRSNEQFF
.	.	TRBV6-5	TRBJ2-7	TGTGCCAGCAAACGGTCTTACCCCTACGAGCAGTACTTC	CASKRSYPYEQYF
.	.	TRBV7-9	TRBJ1-5	TGTGCCAGCAGCTTAGGGGGAGGATTTCATCAGCCCCAGCATTTT	CASSLGGGFHQPQHF
TRBD2	few	TRBV10-3	TRBJ2-1	TGTGCCATCAGAGCCGGGACTAGCGCTAGCTCCTACAATGAGCAGTTCTTC	CAIRAGTSASSYNEQFF
TRBD2	.	TRBV27	TRBJ2-3	TGTGCCAGCAGTTCGAGGACTAGGGCAGGCCCCACAGATACGCAGTATTTT	CASSSRTRAGPTDTQYF
TRBD1	.	TRBV7-2	TRBJ2-5	TGTGCCAGCAGCCCGAGGTGGGGACAGGGGGTGGAGACCCAGTACTTC	CASSPRWGQGVETQYF
.	.	TRBV5-4	TRBJ2-7	TGTGCCAGTAGCTTGATGGCAGGGGCTCGACCCATAGGGCAGTACTTC	CASSLMAGARPIGQYF
TRBD1	many	TRBV5-3	TRBJ1-2	TGTGCCAGAAGCCCCCGGACAGGTCCTACCTTC	CARSPRTGPTF
TRBD1	few	TRBV6-1	TRBJ2-7	TGTGCCAGCAGTTGGGGACAGGGGTGGTCCGAGCAGTACTTC	CASSWGQGWSEQYF
.	.	TRBV6-5	TRBJ2-7	TGTGCCAGCAACCCTGGGCGGGGTCGGAGCTACGAGCAGTACTTC	CASNPGRGRSYEQYF
.	few	TRBV7-8	TRBJ1-4	TGTGCCAGCAGCCGCATCCTCATTGGGGGCAGTAATGAAAAACTGTTTTTT	CASSRILIGGSNEKLFF
TRBD2	.	TRBV5-1	TRBJ2-1	TGCGCCAGCAGCTTAGGACTAGTTGCTATTGAGCAGTTCTTC	CASSLGLVAIEQFF
TRBD2	.	TRBV30	TRBJ2-7	TGTGCCTGGAGTGTTGGGACTAGCGGGTTCTCCTACGAGCAGTACTTC	CAWSVGTSGFSYEQYF
TRBD2	.	TRBV2	TRBJ2-2	TGTGCCAGCAGTGAATGGCTAGCGGGAGGGCCTTCGAACACCGGGGAGCTGTTTTTT	CASSEWLAGGPSNTGELFF
.	.	TRBV7-2	TRBJ2-5	TGTGCCAGCAGCTTCAGGACAGCAAAAGAGACCCAGTACTTC	CASSFRTAKETQYF
TRBD2	.	TRBV28	TRBJ2-4	TGTGCCAGCAGCGATACTAGCGGAGCCAAAAACATTCAGTACTTC	CASSDTSGAKNIQYF
.	once	TRBV5-1	TRBJ1-1	TGCGCCAGCACGGCGGACGACGGGAACACTGAAGCTTTCTTT	CASTADDGNTEAFF
.	.	TRBV6-7	TRBJ1-5	TGTGCCAGGCCCGAATACGGGCATCAGCCCCAGCATTTT	CARPEYGHQPQHF
.	.	TRBV7-2	TRBJ2-3	TGTGCCCTACCAGGAAGTGGGGCTGGAACAGATACGCAGTATTTT	CALPGSGAGTDTQYF
.	.	TRBV30	TRBJ2-7	TGTGCCTGGAGTCCGACAGGAACCTACGAGCAGTACTTC	CAWSPTGTYEQYF
.	.	TRBV6-5	TRBJ2-7	TGTGCCAGCAGTTCCTTAAGGGCAAGGGACGAGCAGTACTTC	CASSSLRARDEQYF
TRBD1	.	TRBV5-1	TRBJ2-5	TGCGCCAGCAGCCCGAGTGGACAGGGGGCCAAAGAGACCCAGTACTTC	CASSPSGQGAKETQYF
TRBD1	once	TRBV7-2	TRBJ2-7	TGTGCCAGCAGCAAGGAGTCCGGGACAGGGGGCTACGAGCAGTACTTC	CASSKESGTGGYEQYF
TRBD1	few	TRBV30	TRBJ1-2	TGTGCCTGGACCAGGGGACAGGCCTATGGCTACACCTTC	CAWTRGQAYGYTF
TRBD2	.	TRBV28	TRBJ2-1	TGTGCCAGCAGTTTAAGGGCTAGCGGGGGAAATGAGCAGTTCTTC	CASSLRASGGNEQFF
TRBD2	.	TRBV2	TRBJ2-3	TGTGCCAGCACGGGCGGGGGGAGCACAGATACGCAGTATTTT	CASTGGGSTDTQYF
TRBD1	.	TRBV7-9	TRBJ2-5	TGTGCCAGCAGCTTATCACCGACAGGGAGCGCTCGGCAAGAGACCCAGTACTTC	CASSLSPTGSARQETQYF
.	.	TRBV28	TRBJ2-1	TGTGCCAGCAGTGCCCGACTTGCCTCATTCTACAATGAGCAGTTCTTC	CASSARLASFYNEQFF
TRBD2	few	TRBV28	TRBJ2-7	TGTGCCAGCAGTTTAGTGACTAGCGGGAGGGCCCTCTTTTCGTACGAGCAGTACTTC	CASSLVTSGRALFSYEQYF
.	.	TRBV6-1	TRBJ1-2	TGTGCCAGCCAGACGGGCGGGTACTATGGCTACACCTTC	CASQTGGYYGYTF